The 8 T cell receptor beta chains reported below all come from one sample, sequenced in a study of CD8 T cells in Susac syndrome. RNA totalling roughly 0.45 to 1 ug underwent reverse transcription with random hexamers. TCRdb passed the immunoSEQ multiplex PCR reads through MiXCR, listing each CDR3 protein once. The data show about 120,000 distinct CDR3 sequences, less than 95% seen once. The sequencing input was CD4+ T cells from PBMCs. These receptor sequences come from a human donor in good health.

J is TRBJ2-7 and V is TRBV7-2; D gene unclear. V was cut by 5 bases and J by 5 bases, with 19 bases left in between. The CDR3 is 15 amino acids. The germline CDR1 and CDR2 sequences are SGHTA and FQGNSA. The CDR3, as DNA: TGTGCCAGCAGCCTGGTGGCTAGTGATTTCGACGAGCAGTACTTC. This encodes CASSLVASDFDEQYF.

The CDR3 DNA follows: TGTGCCAGCAGTCCCGACCAGGGGGTTACTGAAGCTTTCTTT. Encoded protein: CASSPDQGVTEAFF. V and J are TRBV6-1 and TRBJ1-1; 7 bases fit TRBD1. The germline V gene encodes CDR1 MNHNS and CDR2 SASEGT. The CDR3 extends over 14 amino acids. Trimming removed 5 bases from V and 5 bases from J; junction bases left unmatched: 8.

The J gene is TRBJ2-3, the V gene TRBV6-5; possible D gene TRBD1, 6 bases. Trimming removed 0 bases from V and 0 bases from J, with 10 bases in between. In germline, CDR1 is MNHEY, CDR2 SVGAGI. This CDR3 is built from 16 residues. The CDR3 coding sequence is TGTGCCAGCAGTTACTCCAGGGGCGCTAGCACAGATACGCAGTATTTT. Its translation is CASSYSRGASTDTQYF.

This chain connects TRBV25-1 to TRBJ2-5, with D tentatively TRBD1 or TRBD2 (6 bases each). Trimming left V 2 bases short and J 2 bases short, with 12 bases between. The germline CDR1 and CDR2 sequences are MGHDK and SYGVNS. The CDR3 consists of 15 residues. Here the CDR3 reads CASSELGGSQETQYF. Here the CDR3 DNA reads TGTGCCAGCAGTGAACTCGGGGGCAGTCAAGAGACCCAGTACTTC.

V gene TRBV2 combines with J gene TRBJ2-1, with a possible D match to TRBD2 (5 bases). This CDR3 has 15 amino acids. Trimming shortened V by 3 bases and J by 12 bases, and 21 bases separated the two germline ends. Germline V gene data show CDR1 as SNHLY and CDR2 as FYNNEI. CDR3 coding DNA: TGTGCCAGCAGTGAGTGGCTAGCACAACCCCAAGGGCAGTTCTTC. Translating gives CASSEWLAQPQGQFF.

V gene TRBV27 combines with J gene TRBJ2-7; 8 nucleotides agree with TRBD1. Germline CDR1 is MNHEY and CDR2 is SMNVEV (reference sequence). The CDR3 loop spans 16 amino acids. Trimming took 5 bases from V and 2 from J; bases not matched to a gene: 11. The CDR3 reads CASSLPDRVSTYEQYF. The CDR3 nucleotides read TGTGCCAGCAGTCTACCGGACAGGGTTAGCACCTACGAGCAGTACTTC.

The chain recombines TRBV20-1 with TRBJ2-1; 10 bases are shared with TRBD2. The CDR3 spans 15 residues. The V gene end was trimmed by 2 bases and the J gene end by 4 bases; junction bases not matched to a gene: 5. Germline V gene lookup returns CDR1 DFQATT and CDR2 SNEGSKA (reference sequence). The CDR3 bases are TGCAGTGCTAGAAAGCGGGAGGGCCTGTACAATGAGCAGTTCTTC. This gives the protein CSARKREGLYNEQFF.

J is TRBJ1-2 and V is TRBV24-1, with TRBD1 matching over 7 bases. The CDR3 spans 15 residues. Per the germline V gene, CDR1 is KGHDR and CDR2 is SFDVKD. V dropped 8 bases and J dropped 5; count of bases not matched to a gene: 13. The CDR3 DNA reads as TGTGCCACCAATTGGAGGGGGCCCAGGGAATATGGCTACACCTTC. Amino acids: CATNWRGPREYGYTF.